A selection of T cell receptor beta chains follows, all from one sample in a study of response to subunit inactivated influenza vaccine. One entry per CDR3 protein results from TCRdb running MiXCR on the RT-PCR reads. The sample lists hundreds of thousands of distinct CDR3 sequences, about 7.6% occurring once. This material consisted of PBMCs from blood, taken about 24 months after vaccination. The receptors shown here come from a man between 50 and 75 years old who received an inactivated influenza vaccine. The CDR3 runs from the conserved cysteine through the conserved F or W. D genes are given only for firm matches. Size values are once, few and many counts, or a class for expanded clones, and some rows have none.

J,V,length,D,size,DNA,CDR3
TRBJ2-3,TRBV7-6,18,TRBD2,many,TGTGCCAGCAGCTTAGCTAGCGGGGGGGCGGTGGGCACAGATACGCAGTATTTT,CASSLASGGAVGTDTQYF
TRBJ2-6,TRBV14,15,NA,few,TGTGCCAGCAGCCAGGGTAGAACTGGGGCCAACGTCCTGACTTTC,CASSQGRTGANVLTF
TRBJ2-1,TRBV3-1,15,NA,NA,TGTGCCAGCAGCCGGGGGGAGAGCTCCTACAATGAGCAGTTCTTC,CASSRGESSYNEQFF
TRBJ2-3,TRBV20-1,16,TRBD1,few,TGCAGTGCTAAGACGATGACAGGGGTGAAGGCAGATACGCAGTATTTT,CSAKTMTGVKADTQYF
TRBJ2-1,TRBV10-3,12,NA,many,TGTGCCACAACGGACAGAGACAATGAGCAGTTCTTC,CATTDRDNEQFF
TRBJ2-3,TRBV20-1,14,NA,many,TGCAGTGCTAGCACAGCGATCGGCACAGATACGCAGTATTTT,CSASTAIGTDTQYF
TRBJ2-3,TRBV5-4,13,NA,many,TGTGCCAGCAGCTCCTCCCTGACGGATGCGCAGTATTTT,CASSSSLTDAQYF
TRBJ2-7,TRBV20-1,15,TRBD1,few,TGCAGTGCTAGTTTCCGGGGACAGGGGTTTGACGAGCAGTACTTC,CSASFRGQGFDEQYF
TRBJ1-5,TRBV6-1,15,NA,many,TGTGCCAGCAGTGAAAGATTCTATAGCAATCAGCCCCAGCATTTT,CASSERFYSNQPQHF
TRBJ1-1,TRBV6-1,14,TRBD1,few,TGTGCCAGCAGTGAAGCGGGGGACAGCACTGAAGCTTTCTTT,CASSEAGDSTEAFF
TRBJ2-7,TRBV7-2,14,NA,many,TGTGCCAGCAGCTTACAGGCGAACTCCTACGAGCAGTACTTC,CASSLQANSYEQYF
TRBJ2-1,TRBV2,13,NA,few,TGTGCCAGCAGGCCTGACAGTTTCAATGAGCAGTTCTTC,CASRPDSFNEQFF
TRBJ2-5,TRBV11-2,15,NA,few,TGTGCCAGCAGCCCCTCATTAGCGTTCCAAGAGACCCAGTACTTC,CASSPSLAFQETQYF
TRBJ2-7,TRBV6-2/TRBV6-3,14,NA,NA,TGTGCCAGCAGTTGGCTCCGGGAGCTACACGAGCAGTACTTC,CASSWLRELHEQYF
TRBJ2-7,TRBV25-1,15,TRBD2,NA,TGTGCTAGCAGTGAGGCCAGCGGGGTGCCCTACGAGCAGTACTTC,CASSEASGVPYEQYF
TRBJ2-5,TRBV24-1,13,NA,few,TGTGCCACCGCGGCGGGGATACAAGAGACCCAGTACTTC,CATAAGIQETQYF
TRBJ2-1,TRBV7-6,15,TRBD1,many,TGTGCCAGCAGCTTACCGACAGGGGGTTACAATGAGCAGTTCTTC,CASSLPTGGYNEQFF
TRBJ2-7,TRBV11-2,18,NA,NA,TGTGCCAGCAGCTTACAGGGGGGGTCCACCGGGATACCGTACGAGCAGTACTTC,CASSLQGGSTGIPYEQYF
TRBJ2-1,TRBV27,15,TRBD2,many,TGTGCCAGCAGTTTGGGTGCGGGAGTAGGTAATGAGCAGTTCTTC,CASSLGAGVGNEQFF
TRBJ1-1,TRBV10-3,13,NA,few,TGTGCCATCAGTGAGGACAGGTTTGCTGAAGCTTTCTTT,CAISEDRFAEAFF
TRBJ1-5,TRBV19,13,TRBD1,NA,TGTGCCAGTTCCGGACAGGACAATCAGCCCCAGCATTTT,CASSGQDNQPQHF
TRBJ2-2,TRBV14,13,TRBD1,few,TGTGCCAGCAGCCAAGTTATTGCAGGGGGGCTGTTTTTT,CASSQVIAGGLFF
TRBJ2-3,TRBV5-6,16,TRBD2,many,TGTGCCAGCAGCTTGGCCCTAGCGGGGGGCACAGATACGCAGTATTTT,CASSLALAGGTDTQYF
TRBJ2-2,TRBV5-6,13,NA,few,TGTGCCAGCAGCTCATATAATCCCGGGGAGCTGTTTTTT,CASSSYNPGELFF